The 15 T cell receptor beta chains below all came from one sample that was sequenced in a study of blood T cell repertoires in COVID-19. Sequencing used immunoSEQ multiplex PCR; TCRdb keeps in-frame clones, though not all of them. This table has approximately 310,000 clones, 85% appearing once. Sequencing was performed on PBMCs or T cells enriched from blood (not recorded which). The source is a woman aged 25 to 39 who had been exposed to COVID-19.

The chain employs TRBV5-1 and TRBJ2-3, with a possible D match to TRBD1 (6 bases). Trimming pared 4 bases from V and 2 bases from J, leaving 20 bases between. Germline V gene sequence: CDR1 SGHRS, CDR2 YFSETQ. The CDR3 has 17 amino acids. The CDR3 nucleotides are TGCGCCAGCAGCCCACCCCTAGGACAGATCTTCACAGATACGCAGTATTTT. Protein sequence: CASSPPLGQIFTDTQYF.

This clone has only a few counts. CDR3 protein: CASTHVTVTKGYTF. DNA of the CDR3: TGTGCCAGCACCCATGTGACAGTCACGAAAGGCTACACCTTC. The rearrangement links TRBV21-1 to TRBJ1-2; TRBD1 is taken as the D call from the table, unchecked against the DNA. TRBV21-1 is a pseudogene. This CDR3 is 14 amino acids long.

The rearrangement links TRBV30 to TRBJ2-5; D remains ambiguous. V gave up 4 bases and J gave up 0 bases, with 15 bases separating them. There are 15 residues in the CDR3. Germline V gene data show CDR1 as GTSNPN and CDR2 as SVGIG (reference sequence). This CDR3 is CAWKAHYTNQETQYF. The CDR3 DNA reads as TGTGCCTGGAAGGCGCACTACACCAACCAAGAGACCCAGTACTTC.

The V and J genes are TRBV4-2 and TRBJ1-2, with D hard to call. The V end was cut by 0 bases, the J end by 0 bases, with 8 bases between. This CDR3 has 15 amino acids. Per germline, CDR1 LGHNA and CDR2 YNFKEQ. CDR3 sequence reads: CASSQDTGSNYGYTF. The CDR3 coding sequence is TGTGCCAGCAGCCAAGATACGGGATCTAACTATGGCTACACCTTC.

The CDR3 protein is CASSWKTGNNSPLHF. The CDR3 nucleotides read TGTGCCAGCAGTTGGAAGACAGGGAATAATTCACCCCTCCACTTT. The chain couples TRBV6-5 to TRBJ1-6, with TRBD1 identical over 7 bases. Germline lookup yields CDR1 MNHEY and CDR2 SVGAGI. CDR3 length: 15 amino acids. With 4 bases clipped from V and 5 bases from J, the junction kept 5 bases outside the gene matches.

The CDR3 nucleotides are TGTGCCAGCAGTCACCGACAGGGGGTAGACTATGGCTACACCTTC. Translated, it gives CASSHRQGVDYGYTF. This sequence joins TRBV6-2 or TRBV6-3 and TRBJ1-2, with 9 bases identical to TRBD1. CDR1 and CDR2 from the germline V gene are MNHEY and SVGEGT. The CDR3 loop spans 15 amino acids. V shed 5 bases, J shed 3 bases, and the junction held 7 bases outside the gene matches.

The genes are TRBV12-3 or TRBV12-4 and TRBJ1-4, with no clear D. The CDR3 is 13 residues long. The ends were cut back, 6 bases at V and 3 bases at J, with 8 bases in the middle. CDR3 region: CASREVSNEKLFF. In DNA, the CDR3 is TGTGCCAGCAGAGAGGTTTCTAATGAAAAACTGTTTTTT.

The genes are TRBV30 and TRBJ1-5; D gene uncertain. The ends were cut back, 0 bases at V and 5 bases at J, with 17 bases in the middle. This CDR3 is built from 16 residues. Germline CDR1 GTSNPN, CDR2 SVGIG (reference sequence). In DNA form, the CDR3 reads TGTGCCTGGAGTGTACGGTCGGGATTTAGAGATCAGCCCCAGCATTTT. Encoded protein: CAWSVRSGFRDQPQHF.

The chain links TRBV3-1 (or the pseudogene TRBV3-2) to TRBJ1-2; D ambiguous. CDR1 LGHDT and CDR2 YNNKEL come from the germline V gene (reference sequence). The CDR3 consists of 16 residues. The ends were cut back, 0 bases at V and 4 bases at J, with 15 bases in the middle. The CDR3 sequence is CASSQDTNGIGYGYTF. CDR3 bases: TGTGCCAGCAGCCAAGATACTAACGGTATAGGCTATGGCTACACCTTC.

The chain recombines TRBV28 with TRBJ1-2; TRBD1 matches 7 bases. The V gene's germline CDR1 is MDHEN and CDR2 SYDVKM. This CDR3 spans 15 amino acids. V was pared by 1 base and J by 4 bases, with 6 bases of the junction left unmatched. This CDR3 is CASSLSKTGVYGYTF. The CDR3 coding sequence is TGTGCCAGCAGTTTATCCAAAACAGGGGTCTATGGCTACACCTTC.

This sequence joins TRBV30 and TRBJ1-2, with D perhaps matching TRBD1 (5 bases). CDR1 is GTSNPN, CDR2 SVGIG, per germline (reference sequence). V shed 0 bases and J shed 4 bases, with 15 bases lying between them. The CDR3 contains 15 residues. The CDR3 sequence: CAWSVTFLGAYGYTF. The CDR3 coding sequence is TGTGCCTGGAGTGTAACCTTCCTAGGGGCCTATGGCTACACCTTC.

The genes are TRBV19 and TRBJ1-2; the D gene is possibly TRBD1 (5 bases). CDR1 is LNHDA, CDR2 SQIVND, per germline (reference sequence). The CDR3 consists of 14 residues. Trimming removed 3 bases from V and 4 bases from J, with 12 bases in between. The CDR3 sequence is CASSIAGGIYGYTF. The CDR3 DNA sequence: TGTGCCAGTAGTATTGCCGGGGGGATCTATGGCTACACCTTC.

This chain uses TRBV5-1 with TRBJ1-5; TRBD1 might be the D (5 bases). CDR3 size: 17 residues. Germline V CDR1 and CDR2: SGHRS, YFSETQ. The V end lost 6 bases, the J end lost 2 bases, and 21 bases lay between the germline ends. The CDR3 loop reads CASMAAGTARGNQPQHF. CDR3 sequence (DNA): TGCGCCAGCATGGCTGCCGGGACTGCGAGGGGCAATCAGCCCCAGCATTTT.

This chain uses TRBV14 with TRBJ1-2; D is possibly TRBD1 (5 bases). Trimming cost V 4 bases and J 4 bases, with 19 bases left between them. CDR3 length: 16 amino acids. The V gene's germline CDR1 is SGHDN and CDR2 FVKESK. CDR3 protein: CASSPRRAGRGYGYTF. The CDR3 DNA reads TGTGCCAGCAGCCCTCGCAGGGCAGGGAGGGGCTATGGCTACACCTTC.

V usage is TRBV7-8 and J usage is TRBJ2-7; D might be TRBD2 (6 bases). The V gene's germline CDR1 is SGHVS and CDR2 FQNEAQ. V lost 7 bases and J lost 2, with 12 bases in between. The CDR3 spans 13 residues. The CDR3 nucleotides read TGTGCCAGCACCCCCACTAGCCCCTACGAGCAGTACTTC. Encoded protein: CASTPTSPYEQYF.